The subject of this entry is one T cell receptor beta chain. The data were taken from a study of blood T cell repertoires in COVID-19. Across the whole study: The United States, Italy and Spain supplied acute and convalescent COVID-19 samples.

Within 2 weeks of study entry, exposed participants had contacted a PCR-confirmed or clinician-diagnosed COVID-19 case. Germline V gives CDR1 SGHNT, CDR2 YYREEE (reference sequence). The CDR3 runs 17 residues. J lost 0 bases, V lost 4 bases, and 11 bases had no gene match. Original analysis: Estimates of nucleated cell counts were drawn from the amplification of reference gene primers. Only in-frame clones appear in the TCRdb table, and some are missing; sequencing was by immunoSEQ multiplex PCR. Clone size and V and J calls were adopted from that table, with D and trimming inferred from the DNA. Among 140,000 to 150,000 clones listed, about four fifths were seen once.

This clonotype originated in a woman between 50 and 59 years old who had been exposed to COVID-19. The chain uses TRBV5-4 and TRBJ2-3; 7 nucleotides match TRBD2. Sequenced input: PBMCs or T cells enriched from blood (not recorded which). CDR3: CASSPPRTGGSTDTQYF. The DNA of the CDR3 is TGTGCCAGCAGCCCGCCCCGGACGGGGGGAAGCACAGATACGCAGTATTTT.